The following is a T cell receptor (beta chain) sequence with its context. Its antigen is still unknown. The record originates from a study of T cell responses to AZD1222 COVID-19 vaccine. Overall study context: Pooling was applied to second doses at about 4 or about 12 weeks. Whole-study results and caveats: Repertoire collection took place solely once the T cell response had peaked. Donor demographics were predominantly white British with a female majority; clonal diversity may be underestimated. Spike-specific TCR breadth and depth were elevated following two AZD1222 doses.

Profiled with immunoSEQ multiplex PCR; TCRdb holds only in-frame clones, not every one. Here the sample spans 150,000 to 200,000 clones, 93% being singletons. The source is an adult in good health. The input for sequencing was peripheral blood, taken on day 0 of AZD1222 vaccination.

CDR3 sequence reads: CASSQGRGPPAPWHTRFF. The CDR3 DNA reads TGTGCCAGCAGCCAGGGAAGGGGGCCCCCAGCCCCTTGGCATACTCGATTCTTT. This chain links TRBV14 with TRBJ1-1; TRBD1 matches 7 bases. There are 18 residues in the CDR3. Germline CDR1 and CDR2: SGHDN and FVKESK. V dropped 3 bases and J dropped 14; count of bases not matched to a gene: 27. The variable domain in full, with the rest retrieved from reference TRBV14 and TRBJ1-1, is EAGVTQFPSHSVIEKGQTVTLRCDPISGHDNLYWYRRVMGKEIKFLLHFVKESKQDESGMPNNRFLAERTGGTYSTLKVQPAELEDSGVYFCASSQGRGPPAPWHTRFFGQGTRLTVV.